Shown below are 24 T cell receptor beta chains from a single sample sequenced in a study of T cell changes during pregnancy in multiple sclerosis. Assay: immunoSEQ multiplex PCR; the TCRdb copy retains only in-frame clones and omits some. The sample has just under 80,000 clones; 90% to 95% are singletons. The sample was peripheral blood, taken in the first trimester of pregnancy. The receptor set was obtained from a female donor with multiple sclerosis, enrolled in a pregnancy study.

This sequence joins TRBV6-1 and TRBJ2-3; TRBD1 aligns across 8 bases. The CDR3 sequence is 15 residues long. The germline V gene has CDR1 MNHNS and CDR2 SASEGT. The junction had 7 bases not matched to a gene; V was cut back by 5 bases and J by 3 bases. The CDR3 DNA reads TGTGCCAGCAGTAAAGACAGGGGCTGGACAGATACGCAGTATTTT. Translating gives CASSKDRGWTDTQYF.

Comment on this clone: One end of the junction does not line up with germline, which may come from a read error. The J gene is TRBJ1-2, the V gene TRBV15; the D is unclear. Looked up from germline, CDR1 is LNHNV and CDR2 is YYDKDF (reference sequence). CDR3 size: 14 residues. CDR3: CATSRGNLDYGYTF. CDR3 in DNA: TGTGCCACCAGCAGAGGAAACTTGGACTACGGCTACACCTTC.

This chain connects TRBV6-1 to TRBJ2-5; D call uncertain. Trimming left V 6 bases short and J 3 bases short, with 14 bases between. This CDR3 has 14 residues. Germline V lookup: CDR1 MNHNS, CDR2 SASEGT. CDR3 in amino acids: CASRVLVQKETQYF. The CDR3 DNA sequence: TGTGCCAGCAGAGTTCTCGTCCAGAAAGAGACCCAGTACTTC.

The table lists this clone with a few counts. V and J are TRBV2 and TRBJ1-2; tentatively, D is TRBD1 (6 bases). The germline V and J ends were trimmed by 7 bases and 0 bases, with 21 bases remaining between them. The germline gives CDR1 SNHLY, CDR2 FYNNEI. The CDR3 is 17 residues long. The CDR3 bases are TGTGCCAGCATAAGGGACCCGGGGGGCCTCTCTAACTATGGCTACACCTTC. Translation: CASIRDPGGLSNYGYTF.

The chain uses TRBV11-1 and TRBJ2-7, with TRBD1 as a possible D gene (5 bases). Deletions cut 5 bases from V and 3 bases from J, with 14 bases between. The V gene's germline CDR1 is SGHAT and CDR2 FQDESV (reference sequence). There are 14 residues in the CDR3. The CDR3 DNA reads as TGTGCCAGCAGCCTAACCCTCCAGGGCTACGAGCAGTACTTC. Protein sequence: CASSLTLQGYEQYF. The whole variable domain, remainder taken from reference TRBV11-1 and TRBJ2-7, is EAEVAQSPRYKITEKSQAVAFWCDPISGHATLYWYRQILGQGPELLVQFQDESVVDDSQLPKDRFSAERLKGVDSTLKIQPAELGDSAMYLCASSLTLQGYEQYFGPGTRLTVT.

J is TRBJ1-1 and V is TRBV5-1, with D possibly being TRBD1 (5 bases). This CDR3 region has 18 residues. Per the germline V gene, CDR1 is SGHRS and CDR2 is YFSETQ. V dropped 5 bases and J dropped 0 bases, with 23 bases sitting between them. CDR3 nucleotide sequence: TGCGCCAGCAGTACCATGGGGCCCGCGAGGCAAATGAACACTGAAGCTTTCTTT. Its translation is CASSTMGPARQMNTEAFF.

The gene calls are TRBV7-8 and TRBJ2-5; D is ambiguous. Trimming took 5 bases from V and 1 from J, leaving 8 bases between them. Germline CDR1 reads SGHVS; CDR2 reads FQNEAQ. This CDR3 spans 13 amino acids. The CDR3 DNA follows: TGTGCCAGCAGCCCAATCGGCCAAGAGACCCAGTACTTC. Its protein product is CASSPIGQETQYF.

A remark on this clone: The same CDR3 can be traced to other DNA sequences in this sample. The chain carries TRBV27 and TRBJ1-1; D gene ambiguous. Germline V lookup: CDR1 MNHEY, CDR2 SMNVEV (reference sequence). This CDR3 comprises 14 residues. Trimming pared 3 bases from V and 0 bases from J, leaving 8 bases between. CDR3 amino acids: CASSLAGMNTEAFF. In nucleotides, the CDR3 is TGTGCCAGCAGTTTGGCGGGAATGAACACTGAAGCTTTCTTT.

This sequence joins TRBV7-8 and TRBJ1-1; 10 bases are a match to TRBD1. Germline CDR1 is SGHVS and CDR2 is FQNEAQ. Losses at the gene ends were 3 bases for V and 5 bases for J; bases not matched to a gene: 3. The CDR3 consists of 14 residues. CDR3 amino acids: CASSFGQGGTEAFF. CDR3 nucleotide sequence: TGTGCCAGCAGCTTCGGACAGGGGGGAACTGAAGCTTTCTTT.

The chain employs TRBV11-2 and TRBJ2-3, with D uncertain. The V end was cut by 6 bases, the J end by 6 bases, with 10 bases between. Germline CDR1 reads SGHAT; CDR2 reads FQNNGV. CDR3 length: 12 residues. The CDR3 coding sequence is TGTGCCAGCAGGTACACCCCGGATACGCAGTATTTT. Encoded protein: CASRYTPDTQYF.

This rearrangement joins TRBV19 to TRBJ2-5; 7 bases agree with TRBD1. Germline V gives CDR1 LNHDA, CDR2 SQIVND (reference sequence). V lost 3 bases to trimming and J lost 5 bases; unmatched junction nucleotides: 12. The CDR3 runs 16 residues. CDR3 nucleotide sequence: TGTGCCAGTAGTATTATAGGGGGCGCAAGGTCCGAGACCCAGTACTTC. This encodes CASSIIGGARSETQYF.

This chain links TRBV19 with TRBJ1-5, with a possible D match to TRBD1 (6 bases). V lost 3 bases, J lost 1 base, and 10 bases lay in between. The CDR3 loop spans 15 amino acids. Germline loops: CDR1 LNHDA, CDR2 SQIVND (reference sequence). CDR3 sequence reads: CASSMNRDSNQPQHF. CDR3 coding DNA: TGTGCCAGTAGTATGAACAGGGACAGCAATCAGCCCCAGCATTTT.

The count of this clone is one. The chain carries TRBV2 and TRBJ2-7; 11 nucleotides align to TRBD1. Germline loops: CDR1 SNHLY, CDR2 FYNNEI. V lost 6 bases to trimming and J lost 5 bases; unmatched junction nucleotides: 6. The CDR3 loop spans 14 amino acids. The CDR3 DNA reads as TGTGCCAGCAGGGGACAGGGGGATTCCAACGAGCAGTACTTC. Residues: CASRGQGDSNEQYF.

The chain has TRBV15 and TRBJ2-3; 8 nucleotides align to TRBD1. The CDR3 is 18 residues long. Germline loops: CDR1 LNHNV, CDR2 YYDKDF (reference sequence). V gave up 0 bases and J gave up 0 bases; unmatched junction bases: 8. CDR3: CATSRDPSGTGSTDTQYF. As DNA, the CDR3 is TGTGCCACCAGCAGAGATCCCTCCGGGACAGGAAGCACAGATACGCAGTATTTT.

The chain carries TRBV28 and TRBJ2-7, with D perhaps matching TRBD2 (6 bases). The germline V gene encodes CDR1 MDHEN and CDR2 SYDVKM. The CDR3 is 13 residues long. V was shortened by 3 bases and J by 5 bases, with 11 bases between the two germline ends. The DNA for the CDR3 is TGTGCCAGCAGTTTTTCGGGGAGGAACGAGCAGTACTTC. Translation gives CASSFSGRNEQYF.

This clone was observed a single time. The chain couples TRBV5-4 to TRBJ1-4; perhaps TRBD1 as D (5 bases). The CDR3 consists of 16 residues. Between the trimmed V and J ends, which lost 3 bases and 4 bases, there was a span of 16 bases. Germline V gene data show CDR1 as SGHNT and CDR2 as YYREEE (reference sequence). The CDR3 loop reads CASSSRGNSGNEKLFF. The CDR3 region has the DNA TGTGCCAGCAGCTCCCGGGGGAACTCGGGTAATGAAAAACTGTTTTTT.

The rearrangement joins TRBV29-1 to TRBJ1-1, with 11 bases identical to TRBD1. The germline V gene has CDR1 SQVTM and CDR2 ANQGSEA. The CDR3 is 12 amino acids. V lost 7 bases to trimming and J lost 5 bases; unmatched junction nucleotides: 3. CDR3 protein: CSAWDRGTEAFF. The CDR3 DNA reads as TGCAGCGCCTGGGACAGGGGGACTGAAGCTTTCTTT.

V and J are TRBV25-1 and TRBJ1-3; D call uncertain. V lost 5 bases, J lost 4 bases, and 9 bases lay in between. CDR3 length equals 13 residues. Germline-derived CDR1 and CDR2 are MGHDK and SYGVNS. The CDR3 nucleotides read TGTGCCAGCAGTATATCTTTGGGAAACACCATATATTTT. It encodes CASSISLGNTIYF.

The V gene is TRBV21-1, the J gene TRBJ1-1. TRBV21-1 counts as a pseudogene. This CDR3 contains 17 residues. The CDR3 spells CASSKWSGGWGNTEAFF. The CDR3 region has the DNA TGTGCCAGCAGCAAATGGTCGGGGGGCTGGGGGAACACTGAAGCTTTCTTT.

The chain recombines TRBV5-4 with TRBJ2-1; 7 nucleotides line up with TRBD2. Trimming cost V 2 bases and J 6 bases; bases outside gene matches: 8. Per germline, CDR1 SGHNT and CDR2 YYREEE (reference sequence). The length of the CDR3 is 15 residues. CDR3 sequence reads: CASSFPGGETNEQFF. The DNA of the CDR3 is TGTGCCAGCAGCTTCCCGGGAGGAGAAACCAATGAGCAGTTCTTC.

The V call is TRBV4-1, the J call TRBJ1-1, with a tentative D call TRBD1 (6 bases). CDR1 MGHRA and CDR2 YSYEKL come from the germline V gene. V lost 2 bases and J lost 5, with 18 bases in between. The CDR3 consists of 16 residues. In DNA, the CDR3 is TGCGCCAGCAGCCAAAGGCGGGGGCAGGGGCGAACTGAAGCTTTCTTT. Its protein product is CASSQRRGQGRTEAFF.

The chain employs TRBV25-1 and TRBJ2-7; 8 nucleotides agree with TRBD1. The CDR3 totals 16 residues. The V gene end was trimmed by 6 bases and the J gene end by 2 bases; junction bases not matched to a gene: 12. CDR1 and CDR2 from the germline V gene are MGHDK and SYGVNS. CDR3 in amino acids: CASSSVGGQGPYEQYF. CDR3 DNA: TGTGCCAGCAGCTCCGTAGGTGGACAGGGACCCTACGAGCAGTACTTC.

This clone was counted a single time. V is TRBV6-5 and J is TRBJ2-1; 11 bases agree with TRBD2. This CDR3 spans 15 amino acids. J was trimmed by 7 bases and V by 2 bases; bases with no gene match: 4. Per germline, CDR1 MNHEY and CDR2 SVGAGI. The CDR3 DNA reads TGTGCCAGCAGTTACGCTAGCGGGAGGTATAATGAGCAGTTCTTC. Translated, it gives CASSYASGRYNEQFF.

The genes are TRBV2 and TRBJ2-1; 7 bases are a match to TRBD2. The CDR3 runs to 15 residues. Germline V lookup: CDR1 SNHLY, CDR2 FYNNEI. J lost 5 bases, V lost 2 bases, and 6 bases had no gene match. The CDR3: CASSELPGGNNEQFF. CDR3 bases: TGTGCCAGCAGTGAACTTCCGGGGGGTAACAATGAGCAGTTCTTC.